Listed here are 15 T cell receptor beta chains from one sample, sequenced in a study of blood T cell repertoires in COVID-19. The data were produced by immunoSEQ multiplex PCR, yet TCRdb's version contains in-frame clones alone and is incomplete. The table has about 410,000 clones, just over 85% seen once. The source material was peripheral blood. The receptors here all came from a woman aged 25 to 39 with active or convalescent COVID-19.

This sequence joins TRBV9 and TRBJ2-1; 8 bases align to TRBD2. Trimming cost V 7 bases and J 2 bases; bases outside gene matches: 8. CDR3 length equals 15 residues. CDR1 and CDR2 (germline): SGDLS, YYNGEE. The CDR3 nucleotides are TGTGCCAGCGGACGGGGTAGCGGGGCCTACAATGAGCAGTTCTTC. Translated: CASGRGSGAYNEQFF.

The chain joins TRBV4-1 to TRBJ2-1, with 8 positions matching TRBD2. The J segment lost 8 bases and the V segment lost 4 bases, leaving 7 bases of the junction unmatched. Germline lookup yields CDR1 MGHRA and CDR2 YSYEKL. The CDR3 consists of 14 residues. The CDR3 DNA sequence: TGCGCCAGCAGCCCCAGCGGGAGCAGACATGAGCAGTTCTTC. Its protein product is CASSPSGSRHEQFF.

V usage is TRBV6-1 and J usage is TRBJ1-3; a weak D match, TRBD1 (6 bases). The CDR3 loop spans 15 amino acids. Trimming left V 0 bases short and J 1 base short, with 7 bases between. Germline V gene sequence: CDR1 MNHNS, CDR2 SASEGT. CDR3 nucleotides: TGTGCCAGCAGTGAAGCGCAGGGGTCTGGAAACACCATATATTTT. It codes for CASSEAQGSGNTIYF.

J is TRBJ1-5 and V is TRBV18, with D unresolved. Per the germline V gene, CDR1 is KGHSH and CDR2 is LQKENI. The CDR3 runs 13 residues. V lost 2 bases, J lost 4 bases, and 6 bases lay in between. Here the CDR3 reads CASSPDKNQPQHF. Here the CDR3 DNA reads TGTGCCAGCTCACCAGACAAGAATCAGCCCCAGCATTTT.

V usage is TRBV11-2 and J usage is TRBJ1-5; 7 nucleotides match TRBD1. Trimming took 8 bases from V and 1 from J; bases not matched to a gene: 5. Germline CDR1 and CDR2: SGHAT and FQNNGV. The CDR3 is 14 residues long. The chain's CDR3 is CASATGASNQPQHF. CDR3 coding DNA: TGTGCCAGCGCTACAGGGGCCAGCAATCAGCCCCAGCATTTT. Supplemented by reference TRBV11-2 and TRBJ1-5, the full variable domain reads EAGVAQSPRYKIIEKRQSVAFWCNPISGHATLYWYQQILGQGPKLLIQFQNNGVVDDSQLPKDRFSAERLKGVDSTLKIQPAKLEDSAVYLCASATGASNQPQHFGDGTRLSIL.

Remarks on this clone: The sample carries other DNA sequences with the same CDR3. The chain has TRBV5-1 and TRBJ1-1; D unresolved. Trimming removed 2 bases from V and 5 bases from J, with 7 bases in between. The germline V gene encodes CDR1 SGHRS and CDR2 YFSETQ. The CDR3 loop spans 12 amino acids. CDR3 protein: CASSLTGTEAFF. For the CDR3, the DNA is TGCGCCAGCAGCTTAACCGGGACTGAAGCTTTCTTT.

V and J are TRBV6-1 and TRBJ1-1; tentative D call: TRBD1 (5 bases). Germline loops: CDR1 MNHNS, CDR2 SASEGT. Trimming cost V 3 bases and J 1 base, with 9 bases left between them. This CDR3 contains 14 residues. CDR3 DNA: TGTGCCAGCAGTGAGACAGTTAGGAACACTGAAGCTTTCTTT. Residues: CASSETVRNTEAFF.

The V call is TRBV14, the J call TRBJ2-7; 10 nucleotides line up with TRBD1. The trim removed 5 bases at V and 2 bases at J, leaving 3 bases unmatched. CDR3 length: 14 amino acids. CDR1 is SGHDN and CDR2 is FVKESK in the germline V gene. The DNA for the CDR3 is TGTGCCAGCAGCGAGGGACAGGGGCCCTACGAGCAGTACTTC. As protein: CASSEGQGPYEQYF.

As to this clone: This specimen includes other DNA sequences encoding the same CDR3. The V and J genes are TRBV19 and TRBJ2-1; 8 positions agree with TRBD2. Germline V gene data show CDR1 as LNHDA and CDR2 as SQIVND (reference sequence). CDR3 length equals 14 residues. The J segment lost 4 bases and the V segment lost 2 bases, leaving 1 base of the junction unmatched. CDR3 amino acids: CASSITGGYNEQFF. CDR3 bases: TGTGCCAGTAGTATAACGGGAGGGTACAATGAGCAGTTCTTC.

This clone showed up just once. The CDR3 DNA follows: TGCGCCAGCGCGGGCCCCGAGCTGACTGAAGCTTTCTTT. It translates to CASAGPELTEAFF. This chain uses TRBV4-1 with TRBJ1-1; no reliable D call. V was cut by 8 bases and J by 5 bases, with 15 bases left in between. Germline lookup yields CDR1 MGHRA and CDR2 YSYEKL. The CDR3 has 13 amino acids.

This sequence joins TRBV2 and TRBJ2-1; TRBD2 matches at 14 bases. In germline, CDR1 is SNHLY, CDR2 FYNNEI. Trimming removed 5 bases from V and 4 bases from J; junction bases left unmatched: 7. The CDR3 contains 17 residues. In DNA form, the CDR3 reads TGTGCCAGCAGTACTCGGACTAGCGGGGGGATATACAATGAGCAGTTCTTC. This sequence encodes CASSTRTSGGIYNEQFF. The complete variable domain, with remaining parts taken from reference TRBV2 and TRBJ2-1, reads EPEVTQTPSHQVTQMGQEVILRCVPISNHLYFYWYRQILGQKVEFLVSFYNNEISEKSEIFDDQFSVERPDGSNFTLKIRSTKLEDSAMYFCASSTRTSGGIYNEQFFGPGTRLTVL.

The chain uses TRBV3-1 (or the pseudogene TRBV3-2) and TRBJ1-2; a weak D match, TRBD1 (6 bases). The germline gives CDR1 LGHDT, CDR2 YNNKEL (reference sequence). The CDR3 consists of 15 residues. V dropped 4 bases and J dropped 4 bases, with 16 bases sitting between them. CDR3 sequence (DNA): TGTGCCAGCAGCCCAAATCTACAGGGTGGCTATGGCTACACCTTC. Translating it yields CASSPNLQGGYGYTF.

J is TRBJ2-2 and V is TRBV6-4; a possible D gene is TRBD2 (5 bases). CDR1 is MRHNA, CDR2 SNTAGT, per germline. The CDR3 sequence is 14 residues long. V was pared by 6 bases and J by 1 base, with 9 bases between. Here the CDR3 DNA reads TGTGCCAGCAGCATAAGCGGGAACACCGGGGAGCTGTTTTTT. This gives the protein CASSISGNTGELFF.

The chain joins TRBV20-1 to TRBJ2-3; possible D gene TRBD2, 5 bases. Trimming shortened V by 8 bases and J by 4 bases, and 10 bases separated the two germline ends. CDR3 length: 11 amino acids. Germline CDR1 and CDR2: DFQATT and SNEGSKA (reference sequence). The CDR3 region is CSLGSADTQYF. The DNA for the CDR3 is TGCAGTCTGGGGAGTGCAGATACGCAGTATTTT.

This chain joins TRBV7-2 and TRBJ1-6; possibly TRBD1 for D (5 bases). This CDR3 has 14 amino acids. Germline loops: CDR1 SGHTA, CDR2 FQGNSA. The V end lost 10 bases, the J end lost 4 bases, and 14 bases lay between the germline ends. CDR3 sequence: CATKTVTYNSPLHF. The CDR3 bases are TGTGCCACAAAGACAGTAACATATAATTCACCCCTCCACTTT.